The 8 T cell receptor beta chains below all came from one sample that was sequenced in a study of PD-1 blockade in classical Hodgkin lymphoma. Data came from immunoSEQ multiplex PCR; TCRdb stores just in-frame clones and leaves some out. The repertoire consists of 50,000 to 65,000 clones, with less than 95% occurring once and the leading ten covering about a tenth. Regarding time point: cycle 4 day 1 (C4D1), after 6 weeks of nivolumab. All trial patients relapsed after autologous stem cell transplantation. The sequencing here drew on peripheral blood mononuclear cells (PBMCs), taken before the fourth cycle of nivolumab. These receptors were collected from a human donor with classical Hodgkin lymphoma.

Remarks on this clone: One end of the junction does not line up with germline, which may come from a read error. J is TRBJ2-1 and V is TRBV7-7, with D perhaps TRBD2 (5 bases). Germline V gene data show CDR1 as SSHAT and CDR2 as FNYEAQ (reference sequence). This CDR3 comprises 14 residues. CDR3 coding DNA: TGTGCTAGCAGCCCTGCAGGCGGGCAGCCGGAGCAGTTCTTC. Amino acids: CASSPAGGQPEQFF.

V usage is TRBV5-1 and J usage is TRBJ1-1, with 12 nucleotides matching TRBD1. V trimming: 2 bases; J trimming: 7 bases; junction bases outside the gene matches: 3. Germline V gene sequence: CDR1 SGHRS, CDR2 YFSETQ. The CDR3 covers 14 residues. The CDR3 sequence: CASSFRDRGLEAFF. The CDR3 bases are TGCGCCAGCAGCTTCCGGGACAGGGGGCTTGAAGCTTTCTTT.

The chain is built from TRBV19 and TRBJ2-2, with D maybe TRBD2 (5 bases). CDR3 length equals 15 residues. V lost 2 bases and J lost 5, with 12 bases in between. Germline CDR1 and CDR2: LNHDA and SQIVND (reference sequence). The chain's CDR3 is CASSITGFGTGELFF. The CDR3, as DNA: TGTGCCAGTAGTATAACGGGGTTCGGGACCGGGGAGCTGTTTTTT.

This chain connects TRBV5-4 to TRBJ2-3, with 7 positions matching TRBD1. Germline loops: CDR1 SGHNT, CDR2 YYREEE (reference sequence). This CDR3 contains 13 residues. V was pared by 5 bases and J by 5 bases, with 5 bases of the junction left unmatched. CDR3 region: CASSYDREDTQYF. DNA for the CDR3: TGTGCCAGCAGTTACGACAGGGAAGATACGCAGTATTTT.

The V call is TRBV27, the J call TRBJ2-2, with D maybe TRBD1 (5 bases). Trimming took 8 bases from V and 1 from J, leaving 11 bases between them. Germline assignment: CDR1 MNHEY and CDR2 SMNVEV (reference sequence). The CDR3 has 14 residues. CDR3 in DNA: TGTGCCAGCCAAATCAGGGAGAACACCGGGGAGCTGTTTTTT. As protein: CASQIRENTGELFF.

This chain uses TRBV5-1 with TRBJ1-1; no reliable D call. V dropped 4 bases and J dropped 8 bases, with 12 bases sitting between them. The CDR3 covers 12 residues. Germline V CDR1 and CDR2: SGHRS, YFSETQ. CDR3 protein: CASSRLGGEAFF. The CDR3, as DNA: TGCGCCAGCAGCAGATTAGGAGGGGAAGCTTTCTTT.

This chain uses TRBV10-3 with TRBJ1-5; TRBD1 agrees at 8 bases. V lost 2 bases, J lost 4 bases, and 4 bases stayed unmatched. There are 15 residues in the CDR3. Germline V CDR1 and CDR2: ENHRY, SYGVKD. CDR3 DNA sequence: TGTGCCATCAGTGAGGGACAGGGTACGAATCAGCCCCAGCATTTT. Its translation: CAISEGQGTNQPQHF.

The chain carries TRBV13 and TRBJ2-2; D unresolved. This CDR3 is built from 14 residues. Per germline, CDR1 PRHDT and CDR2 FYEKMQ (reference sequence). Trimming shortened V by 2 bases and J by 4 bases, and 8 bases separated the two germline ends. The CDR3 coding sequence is TGTGCCAGCAGCTTACGGCAGATCACCGGGGAGCTGTTTTTT. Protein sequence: CASSLRQITGELFF. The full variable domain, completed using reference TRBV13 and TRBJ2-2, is AAGVIQSPRHLIKEKRETATLKCYPIPRHDTVYWYQQGPGQDPQFLISFYEKMQSDKGSIPDRFSAQQFSDYHSELNMSSLELGDSALYFCASSLRQITGELFFGEGSRLTVL.